This is a list of T cell receptor beta chains from one sample in a study of cytomegalovirus exposure and HLA in healthy donors. Profiling relied on immunoSEQ multiplex PCR, and the TCRdb table lists in-frame clones only, not all of them. The data hold 200,000 to 250,000 clones, with around nine tenths observed a single time. Sequencing was performed on PBMCs. The source of these receptors is a woman between 18 and 29 years old in good health and CMV-seronegative. CDR3s include the opening cysteine and the closing phenylalanine or tryptophan. D genes are given only for firm matches. The size of a clone is reported for some rows only, either as once, few or many, or as a class for expanded clones.

j_gene	v_gene	abundance	d_gene	CDR3aa	CDR3nt
TRBJ2-1	TRBV5-8	-	-	CASSPRWEQFF	TGTGCCAGCAGCCCCCGGTGGGAGCAGTTCTTC
TRBJ1-1	TRBV28	-	-	CASHLGGGEAFF	TGTGCCAGCCATCTGGGGGGTGGTGAAGCTTTCTTT
TRBJ2-7	TRBV28	few	-	CASGVGLRRVQYF	TGTGCCAGCGGAGTCGGACTGCGGCGGGTTCAGTACTTC
TRBJ2-1	TRBV4-1	few	TRBD2	CASSQGPGGDEQFF	TGCGCCAGCAGCCAAGGCCCGGGGGGTGATGAGCAGTTCTTC
TRBJ2-1	TRBV27	-	TRBD2	CASRGTSGRWSEQFF	TGTGCCAGCAGAGGGACTAGCGGGAGATGGAGTGAGCAGTTCTTC
TRBJ1-5	TRBV2	few	-	CASATGLDQPQHF	TGTGCCAGCGCTACAGGGCTTGATCAGCCCCAGCATTTT
TRBJ1-2	TRBV27	-	-	CASSLAGYGYTF	TGTGCCAGCAGTCTGGCAGGGTATGGCTACACCTTC
TRBJ2-2	TRBV5-1	-	-	CASTRNHNEPGELFF	TGCGCCAGCACCAGGAACCACAATGAGCCCGGGGAGCTGTTTTTT
TRBJ2-1	TRBV7-9	-	TRBD2	CASSLGTSGANSYNEQFF	TGTGCCAGCAGCTTGGGGACTAGCGGGGCAAACTCCTACAATGAGCAGTTCTTC
TRBJ1-1	TRBV6-1	-	-	CASTLDRNTEAFF	TGTGCCAGCACCTTAGACAGAAACACTGAAGCTTTCTTT
TRBJ1-5	TRBV5-6	-	-	CASSLIRAGKDQPQHF	TGTGCCAGCAGCTTGATTAGGGCGGGGAAAGATCAGCCCCAGCATTTT
TRBJ2-7	TRBV30	-	TRBD2	CAWSPEGLAGVVEQYF	TGTGCCTGGAGTCCCGAGGGGTTAGCGGGAGTAGTAGAGCAGTACTTC
TRBJ1-1	TRBV27	-	TRBD1	CASSSNHRGGRTEAFF	TGTGCCAGCAGTTCAAACCACAGGGGAGGTAGGACTGAAGCTTTCTTT
TRBJ1-2	TRBV28	-	-	CASSSSRGNYGYTF	TGTGCCAGCAGCTCCTCGAGAGGGAACTATGGCTACACCTTC
TRBJ2-2	TRBV19	once	TRBD2	CASSRTSGIGELFF	TGTGCCAGTAGTCGGACTAGCGGGATAGGGGAGCTGTTTTTT
TRBJ1-1	TRBV6-5	-	-	CASSYSEWSEAFF	TGTGCCAGCAGTTACTCAGAGTGGTCTGAAGCTTTCTTT
TRBJ2-3	TRBV27	-	TRBD2	CASSPISGGAPDTQYF	TGTGCCAGCAGTCCGATTTCGGGGGGAGCACCAGATACGCAGTATTTT
TRBJ2-5	TRBV18	-	TRBD1	CASSPGTGRGTQYF	TGTGCCAGCTCACCTGGGACAGGACGAGGAACCCAGTACTTC
TRBJ2-5	TRBV5-1	-	TRBD2	CASSNPGASGQETQYF	TGCGCCAGCAGCAATCCCGGGGCTAGCGGCCAAGAGACCCAGTACTTC
TRBJ2-1	TRBV11-2	-	-	CASSSKLSSYNEQFF	TGTGCCAGCAGCTCCAAATTGAGCTCCTACAATGAGCAGTTCTTC
TRBJ1-2	TRBV4-1	-	-	CASSQERGLSF	TGCGCCAGCAGCCAAGAACGGGGACTATCTTTC
TRBJ1-5	TRBV7-9	-	-	CASSFSIEPQHF	TGTGCCAGCAGCTTTTCTATAGAGCCCCAGCATTTT